These T cell receptor beta chains were read from a single sample in a study of shared clonotypes between healthy human individuals. Sequencing used immunoSEQ multiplex PCR; TCRdb keeps in-frame clones, though not all of them. The profile covers around 690,000 clones, with about nine tenths appearing a single time and 34% taken by the ten largest. Source material: memory CD8+ T cells from PBMCs. These receptors were taken from a young man in good health. Some clones in this sample may be carry-over from other donors' samples. Each CDR3 is given with its conserved first and last residue. A D gene is named only where the DNA matches it firmly. Not all rows give a size; the values are once, few, many and, for expanded clones, a class.

abundance,d_gene,j_gene,v_gene,CDR3aa,CDR3nt
NA,NA,TRBJ2-2,TRBV7-9,CASSRKDYPDTGELFF,TGTGCCAGCAGCCGCAAGGACTACCCTGACACCGGGGAGCTGTTTTTT
NA,TRBD1,TRBJ2-7,TRBV19,CASRPGQGGLYEQYF,TGTGCCAGTAGGCCGGGACAGGGAGGATTATACGAGCAGTACTTC
NA,TRBD1,TRBJ2-3,TRBV5-1,CASSLDRGITGTDTQYF,TGCGCCAGCAGCTTGGACAGGGGAATCACTGGCACAGATACGCAGTATTTT
NA,TRBD2,TRBJ2-1,TRBV9,CASTSGSGAYNEQFF,TGTGCCAGCACTTCCGGTAGCGGGGCTTACAATGAGCAGTTCTTC
NA,NA,TRBJ1-5,TRBV28,CASSFSRVQPQHF,TGTGCCAGCAGTTTTAGCAGGGTCCAGCCCCAGCATTTT
NA,TRBD1,TRBJ1-5,TRBV27,CASSLYWRTGRSNQPQHF,TGTGCCAGCAGTTTATACTGGCGGACAGGACGAAGCAATCAGCCCCAGCATTTT
NA,TRBD1,TRBJ1-5,TRBV11-2,CASSLEGQGNQPQHF,TGTGCCAGCAGCTTGGAGGGACAGGGAAATCAGCCCCAGCATTTT
NA,NA,TRBJ2-1,TRBV5-4,CASSLAGDGPYNEQFF,TGTGCCAGCAGCTTGGCAGGGGATGGTCCCTACAATGAGCAGTTCTTC
NA,TRBD2,TRBJ2-4,TRBV4-1,CASSQTSGPKNIQYF,TGCGCCAGCAGCCAGACTAGCGGACCCAAAAACATTCAGTACTTC
NA,TRBD1,TRBJ1-4,TRBV7-9,CASSHRQGANEKLFF,TGTGCCAGCAGCCACCGACAGGGCGCTAATGAAAAACTGTTTTTT
NA,TRBD2,TRBJ2-1,TRBV27,CASSLIPVGGPYGNEQFF,TGTGCCAGCAGTTTAATTCCCGTGGGAGGGCCGTATGGCAATGAGCAGTTCTTC
NA,NA,TRBJ2-4,TRBV21-1,CASTKLLQESYKNIQYF,TGTGCCAGCACCAAACTCCTACAGGAATCCTACAAAAACATTCAGTACTTC
NA,NA,TRBJ2-1,TRBV20-1,CSATNEQFF,TGCAGTGCTACCAATGAGCAGTTCTTC
NA,TRBD2,TRBJ2-1,TRBV5-6,CASSPTGRAYNEQFF,TGTGCCAGCAGCCCTACCGGGAGGGCCTACAATGAGCAGTTCTTC
NA,NA,TRBJ2-7,TRBV14,CASSQEPGHEQYF,TGTGCCAGCAGCCAAGAGCCGGGGCACGAGCAGTACTTC
NA,NA,TRBJ1-2,TRBV28,CASSSTTNYGYTF,TGTGCCAGCAGTTCGACAACTAACTATGGCTACACCTTC
NA,NA,TRBJ1-2,TRBV19,CASTVFVGVKGYYGYTF,TGTGCCAGTACTGTTTTTGTCGGGGTAAAGGGGTACTATGGCTACACCTTC
few,TRBD1,TRBJ1-2,TRBV30,CVSRGLDYGYTF,TGTGTATCGAGGGGGCTCGACTATGGCTACACCTTC
once,NA,TRBJ2-7,TRBV7-6,CASSLRTGEQYF,TGTGCCAGCAGCTTACGTACTGGCGAGCAGTACTTC
NA,NA,TRBJ2-5,TRBV2,CASRGQNQETQYF,TGTGCCAGCAGAGGACAGAACCAAGAGACCCAGTACTTC
NA,NA,TRBJ1-4,TRBV7-6,CASSLAPTDMAPKLFF,TGTGCCAGCAGCTTAGCGCCGACAGACATGGCCCCAAAACTGTTTTTT
once,TRBD2,TRBJ2-1,TRBV7-3,CASSLFSGLNNEQFF,TGTGCCAGCAGCTTATTTAGCGGGCTAAACAATGAGCAGTTCTTC
few,NA,TRBJ2-5,TRBV7-6,CASSSTETQYF,TGTGCCAGCAGCTCTACGGAGACCCAGTACTTC
NA,NA,TRBJ2-1,TRBV15,CATSRGDNYNEQFF,TGTGCCACCAGCAGGGGTGACAACTACAATGAGCAGTTCTTC
NA,TRBD1,TRBJ1-5,TRBV6-1,CASSGGRGMIERQPQHF,TGTGCCAGCAGTGGGGGCAGGGGGATGATAGAGCGTCAGCCCCAGCATTTT
NA,NA,TRBJ2-7,TRBV20-1,CSAPYPYEQYF,TGCAGTGCCCCCTACCCCTACGAGCAGTACTTC
NA,NA,TRBJ2-2,TRBV28,CASSLELVRAVDTGELFF,TGTGCCAGCAGTTTGGAACTAGTTAGGGCGGTAGATACCGGGGAGCTGTTTTTT
NA,NA,TRBJ2-1,TRBV27,CASSFLPTDSYNEQFF,TGTGCCAGCAGTTTTCTCCCTACCGACTCCTACAATGAGCAGTTCTTC
NA,NA,TRBJ2-7,TRBV28,CASSIPLRGSYEQYF,TGTGCCAGCAGTATCCCTCTCAGGGGCTCCTACGAGCAGTACTTC
NA,TRBD2,TRBJ2-2,TRBV5-6,CASSLTAGGFRHTGELFF,TGTGCCAGCAGCTTGACGGCGGGAGGGTTTCGTCACACCGGGGAGCTGTTTTTT